The T cell receptor (beta chain) described here comes from a study of blood T cell repertoires in COVID-19. Clones were sequenced by immunoSEQ multiplex PCR, and TCRdb holds only the in-frame ones, with some missing. The sample shows around 220,000 clones, more than 70% of them seen only once. Germline assignment: CDR1 SGHVS and CDR2 FNYEAQ. CDR3 length: 16 amino acids. V gave up 0 bases and J gave up 0 bases, with 9 bases separating them. Cohorts were assigned according to the clinical history that participants reported. The sequencing input was PBMCs or T cells enriched from blood (not recorded which). J is TRBJ1-3 and V is TRBV7-6; possible D gene TRBD1, 5 bases. The TCR originated in a woman aged 40 to 50 with acute COVID-19. The CDR3 here is CASSLALQVSGNTIYF. CDR3 nucleotides: TGTGCCAGCAGCTTAGCGTTACAGGTCTCTGGAAACACCATATATTTT. Combining the CDR3 with reference TRBV7-6 and TRBJ1-3 gives the whole variable domain GAGVSQSPRYKVTKRGQDVALRCDPISGHVSLYWYRQALGQGPEFLTYFNYEAQQDKSGLPNDRFSAERPEGSISTLTIQRTEQRDSAMYRCASSLALQVSGNTIYFGEGSWLTVV.